The rows below give T cell receptor beta chains drawn from one sample of a study of regulatory T cells in long-lasting Graves disease. TCRdb re-called the multiplex PCR reads through MiXCR, storing one row per CDR3 protein. In the table there are 400,000 to 500,000 distinct CDR3 sequences, about 22% of which are singletons. Sample: peripheral blood mononuclear cells (PBMCs), taken when the disease was refractory, from a patient treated with antithyroid drugs. Receptors originate from a female donor with Graves disease. Both conserved end residues are part of each CDR3. D genes are given only for firm matches. Where a row states a size, it is once, few, many or the class of an expanded clone; other rows omit it.

clone_size	v_call	d_call	j_call	cdr3_nt	cdr3_aa
NA	TRBV6-1	NA	TRBJ2-6	TGTGCCAGCAGTGGTCTGGTGAGCTCTGGGGCCAACGTCCTGACTTTC	CASSGLVSSGANVLTF
NA	TRBV24-1	NA	TRBJ2-3	TGTGCCACCAGTGATCAAGGGGGAACAGATACGCAGTATTTT	CATSDQGGTDTQYF
NA	TRBV7-9	NA	TRBJ2-2	TGTGCCAGCAGCTTAGGGGACTCACCGAACACCGGGGAGCTGTTTTTT	CASSLGDSPNTGELFF
few	TRBV7-9	TRBD2	TRBJ2-7	TGTGCCAGCAGCCCCACGGGACTAGCGGGAGCTGGTGAGCAGTACTTC	CASSPTGLAGAGEQYF
NA	TRBV20-1	NA	TRBJ1-6	TGCAGTGCTTCGGGTGGACCGAGTTCACCCCTCCACTTT	CSASGGPSSPLHF
many	TRBV11-3	TRBD1	TRBJ2-5	TGTGCCAGCAGCCGTACAGGGGTCGGGGTCCGGGAAGAGACCCAGTACTTC	CASSRTGVGVREETQYF
many	TRBV28	NA	TRBJ1-1	TGTGCCAGCAGTTTAGGCTCTGTGCAAGCTTTCTTT	CASSLGSVQAFF
NA	TRBV5-1	NA	TRBJ2-5	TGCGCCAGCAGCTTGGGGGACCCCTATCGAGAGACCCAGTACTTC	CASSLGDPYRETQYF
few	TRBV27	NA	TRBJ2-3	TGTGCCAGCATAAGAGGGGTTGAAGATACGCAGTATTTT	CASIRGVEDTQYF
few	TRBV20-1	TRBD1	TRBJ1-1	TGCAGTGCCAAAGGGCCTTGGGACAGCTATCTTCCTAGCACTGAAGCTTTCTTT	CSAKGPWDSYLPSTEAFF
many	TRBV11-1	NA	TRBJ2-7	TGTGCCAGCACCTCAGCTTATTCAGGGCTAACCTACGAGCAGTACTTC	CASTSAYSGLTYEQYF
few	TRBV28	NA	TRBJ1-1	TGTGCCAGCACCGCGCGGGGTGTTTGGGAAGCTTTCTTT	CASTARGVWEAFF
NA	TRBV6-1	TRBD2	TRBJ2-7	TGTGCCAGCTCGAGGGGACTAGCGGGATTCTCCTACGAGCAGTACTTC	CASSRGLAGFSYEQYF
NA	TRBV3-1	NA	TRBJ1-3	TGTGCCAGCACACAGGACTCTGGAAACACCATATATTTT	CASTQDSGNTIYF
NA	TRBV18	NA	TRBJ1-1	TGTGCCAGCTCACCGGGGGACTGGTGGGCTTTCTTT	CASSPGDWWAFF
few	TRBV7-3	NA	TRBJ2-2	TGTGCCAGCAGCTTATTCCTGGCGGAACTGAACACCGGGGAGCTGTTTTTT	CASSLFLAELNTGELFF
many	TRBV7-2	NA	TRBJ2-5	TGTGCCAGCAGCTTAGATGGGGGGGCGGAGAAGACCCAGTACTTC	CASSLDGGAEKTQYF
NA	TRBV7-9	NA	TRBJ2-7	TGTGCCAGCAGCTTAGACTTGTCCTACGAGCAGTACTTC	CASSLDLSYEQYF
NA	TRBV29-1	NA	TRBJ1-1	TGCAGCGTTGCTGGCGATGAAGCTTTCTTT	CSVAGDEAFF
many	TRBV12-3/TRBV12-4	NA	TRBJ1-1	TGTGCCAGCAGGGTTGTGGATGAAGCTTTCTTT	CASRVVDEAFF
NA	TRBV4-2	TRBD1	TRBJ1-1	TGTGCCAGCAGCCATCGGACAGGGGCGGCGAGCACTGAAGCTTTCTTT	CASSHRTGAASTEAFF
many	TRBV28	TRBD2	TRBJ2-5	TGTGCCAGCGTTTTAGCGGGGGGGCCAGGGGAGACCCAGTACTTC	CASVLAGGPGETQYF
NA	TRBV9	TRBD1	TRBJ2-7	TGTGCCAGCAGCGTAGCGGCAGGGGGCGACGAGCAGTACTTC	CASSVAAGGDEQYF
few	TRBV5-6	NA	TRBJ1-2	TGTGCCAGCAGCTTGGTACCCGGGGGCAGTGGCTACACCTTC	CASSLVPGGSGYTF
NA	TRBV15	TRBD1	TRBJ1-2	TGTGCCACCAGTAGCCAGGGGGACTATGGCTACACCTTC	CATSSQGDYGYTF
NA	TRBV20-1	NA	TRBJ1-4	TGCAGTGCTAGAGCAATAGCTAATGAAAAACTGTTTTTT	CSARAIANEKLFF
many	TRBV28	NA	TRBJ1-4	TGTGCCAGCAGTCCCGCCCGATTTGCAACTAATGAAAAACTGTTTTTT	CASSPARFATNEKLFF
few	TRBV10-3	TRBD1	TRBJ1-1	TGTGCCATCAGTGCCGCCGGGACAGGGGCCCTTGGGGCTTTCTTT	CAISAAGTGALGAFF
many	TRBV11-1	TRBD2	TRBJ2-2	TGTGCCAGCAGCCCTCTAGCGGGTACGAACACCGGGGAGCTGTTTTTT	CASSPLAGTNTGELFF
NA	TRBV5-1	NA	TRBJ1-2	TGCGCCAGCAGCTTGGTGGATACTCTCAATGGCTACACCTTC	CASSLVDTLNGYTF
many	TRBV28	NA	TRBJ1-1	TGTGCCAGCAGTTTCCTGGGCCTTGGCAGGGAAGCTTTCTTT	CASSFLGLGREAFF
NA	TRBV5-6	NA	TRBJ2-7	TGTGCCAGCAGCTCGACGGGACAACAATACGAGCAGTACTTC	CASSSTGQQYEQYF
NA	TRBV6-5	NA	TRBJ2-6	TGTGCCAGCAGTTACTCCCTGGCTGCGGCCAACGTCCTGACTTTC	CASSYSLAAANVLTF
NA	TRBV5-5	NA	TRBJ2-2	TGTGCCAGCAGCTTGGAGACAGGATTCAGCACCGGGGAGCTGTTTTTT	CASSLETGFSTGELFF
many	TRBV7-9	NA	TRBJ2-7	TGTGCCAGCAGCTTAAACAGAGAATACGAGCAGTACTTC	CASSLNREYEQYF
many	TRBV2	NA	TRBJ1-4	TGTGCCAGCAGTGAATCGGGCACTTCTAATGAAAAACTGTTTTTT	CASSESGTSNEKLFF
NA	TRBV29-1	TRBD1	TRBJ1-4	TGCAGCGTTGAAGGTGCCGATGGGACAGGGGTGGAAAAACTGTTTTTT	CSVEGADGTGVEKLFF
few	TRBV9	NA	TRBJ1-3	TGTGCCAGTGACAGAGGCTCTGGAAACACCATATATTTT	CASDRGSGNTIYF
many	TRBV5-1	TRBD1	TRBJ1-5	TGCGCCAGGGTACCCAGGGGGAGAAATAGCAATCAGCCCCAGCATTTT	CARVPRGRNSNQPQHF
NA	TRBV7-9	TRBD2	TRBJ2-7	TGTGCCAGCAGCTTAGTGGCAGCCCGGGGGGGCGAGCAGTACTTC	CASSLVAARGGEQYF
few	TRBV20-1	TRBD2	TRBJ2-7	TGCAGCATTCCCGGGACTAGCGGGAGGTATCCTTCCTACGAGCAGTACTTC	CSIPGTSGRYPSYEQYF
many	TRBV6-2/TRBV6-3	NA	TRBJ2-7	TGTGCCAGCAGTTACAATGACCTAGAGCAGTACTTC	CASSYNDLEQYF
many	TRBV13	TRBD2	TRBJ2-7	TGTGCCAGCAGCTTCGACTCTAGCGGCTACGAGCAGTACTTC	CASSFDSSGYEQYF
many	TRBV28	NA	TRBJ1-4	TGTGCCAGCAGTTTAGGAGAGGAAAAACTGTTTTTT	CASSLGEEKLFF
NA	TRBV12-3/TRBV12-4	TRBD2	TRBJ2-5	TGTGCCAGCAGTTCGGGACTAGCGGTACAAGAGACCCAGTACTTC	CASSSGLAVQETQYF
many	TRBV7-2	NA	TRBJ1-1	TGTGCCAGCAGCTTAATCGCCGGCGACAGAAAAGCTTTCTTT	CASSLIAGDRKAFF
many	TRBV28	NA	TRBJ1-4	TGTGCCAGCAGTCGTGAGGGAGTAAGGGAAAAACTGTTTTTT	CASSREGVREKLFF
NA	TRBV2	NA	TRBJ2-5	TGTGCCAGCAGCCTCAGGGACCAAGAGACCCAGTACTTC	CASSLRDQETQYF
few	TRBV25-1	NA	TRBJ1-2	TGTGCCAGCAGTGATTTAGGGGCGAACTATGGCTACACCTTC	CASSDLGANYGYTF
few	TRBV30	NA	TRBJ1-6	TGTGCCTGCTGGACAGTCTCTCAATCACCCCTCCACTTT	CACWTVSQSPLHF
few	TRBV5-1	NA	TRBJ1-6	TGCGCCAGCAGCTTGGCAGTCTCAAATTCACCCCTCCACTTT	CASSLAVSNSPLHF
few	TRBV12-3/TRBV12-4	NA	TRBJ2-7	TGTGCCAGCAGTTTATTCCAGGGGGGCTCCTACGAGCAGTACTTC	CASSLFQGGSYEQYF
many	TRBV2	NA	TRBJ2-4	TGTGCCAGCAGCGATCAGGACCTCAGGGGTCTAGCCAAAAACATTCAGTACTTC	CASSDQDLRGLAKNIQYF